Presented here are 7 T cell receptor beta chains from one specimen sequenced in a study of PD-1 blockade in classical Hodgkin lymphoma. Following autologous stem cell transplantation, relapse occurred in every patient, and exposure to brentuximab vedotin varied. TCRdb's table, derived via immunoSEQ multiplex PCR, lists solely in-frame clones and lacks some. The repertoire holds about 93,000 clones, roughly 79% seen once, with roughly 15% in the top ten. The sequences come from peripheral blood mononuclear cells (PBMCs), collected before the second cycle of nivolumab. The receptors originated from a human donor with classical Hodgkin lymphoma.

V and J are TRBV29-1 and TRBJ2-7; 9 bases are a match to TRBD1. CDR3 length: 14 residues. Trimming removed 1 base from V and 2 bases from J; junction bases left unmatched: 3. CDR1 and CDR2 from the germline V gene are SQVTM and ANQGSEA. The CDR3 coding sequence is TGCAGCGTTGAAGGGACAGGGGCCCCCTACGAGCAGTACTTC. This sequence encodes CSVEGTGAPYEQYF.

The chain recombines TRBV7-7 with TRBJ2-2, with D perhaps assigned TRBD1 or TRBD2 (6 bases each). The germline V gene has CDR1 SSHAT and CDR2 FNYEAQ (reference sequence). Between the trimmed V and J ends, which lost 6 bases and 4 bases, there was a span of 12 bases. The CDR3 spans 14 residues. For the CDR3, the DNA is TGTGCCAGCAGGATACAGGGAGGCACCGGGGAGCTGTTTTTT. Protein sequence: CASRIQGGTGELFF.

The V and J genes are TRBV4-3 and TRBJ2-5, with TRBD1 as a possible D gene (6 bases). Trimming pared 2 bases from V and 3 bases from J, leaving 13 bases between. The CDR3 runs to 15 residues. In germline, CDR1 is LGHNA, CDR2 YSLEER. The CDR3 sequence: CASSQSGQTEETQYF. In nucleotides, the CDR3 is TGCGCCAGCAGCCAATCGGGACAAACCGAAGAGACCCAGTACTTC.

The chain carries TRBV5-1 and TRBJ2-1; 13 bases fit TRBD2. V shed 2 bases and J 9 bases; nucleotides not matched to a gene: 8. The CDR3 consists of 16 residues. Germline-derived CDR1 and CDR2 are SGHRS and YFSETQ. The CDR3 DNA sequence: TGCGCCAGCAGCTTAACCGGGACTAGCGGGACTAGTGAGCAGTTCTTC. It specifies CASSLTGTSGTSEQFF.

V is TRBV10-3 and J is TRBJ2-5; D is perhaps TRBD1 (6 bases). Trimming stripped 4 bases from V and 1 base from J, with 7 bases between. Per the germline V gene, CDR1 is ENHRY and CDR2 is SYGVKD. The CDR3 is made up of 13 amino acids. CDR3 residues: CAISGGPQETQYF. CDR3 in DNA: TGTGCCATCAGTGGGGGGCCCCAAGAGACCCAGTACTTC.

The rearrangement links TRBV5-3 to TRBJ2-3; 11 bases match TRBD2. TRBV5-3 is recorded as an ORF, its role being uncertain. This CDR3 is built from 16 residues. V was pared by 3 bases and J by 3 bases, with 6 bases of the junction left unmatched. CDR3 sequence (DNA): TGTGCCAGAAGCTCGGAGACTAGCGGGATGACAGATACGCAGTATTTT. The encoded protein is CARSSETSGMTDTQYF.

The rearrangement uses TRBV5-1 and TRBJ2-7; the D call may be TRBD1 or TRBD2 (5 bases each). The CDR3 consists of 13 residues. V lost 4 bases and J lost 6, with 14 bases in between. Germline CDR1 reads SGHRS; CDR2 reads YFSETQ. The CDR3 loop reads CASSPGMGVEQYF. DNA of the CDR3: TGCGCCAGCAGCCCGGGAATGGGGGTCGAGCAGTACTTC. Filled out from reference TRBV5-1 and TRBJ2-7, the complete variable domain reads KAGVTQTPRYLIKTRGQQVTLSCSPISGHRSVSWYQQTPGQGLQFLFEYFSETQRNKGNFPGRFSGRQFSNSRSEMNVSTLELGDSALYLCASSPGMGVEQYFGPGTRLTVT.